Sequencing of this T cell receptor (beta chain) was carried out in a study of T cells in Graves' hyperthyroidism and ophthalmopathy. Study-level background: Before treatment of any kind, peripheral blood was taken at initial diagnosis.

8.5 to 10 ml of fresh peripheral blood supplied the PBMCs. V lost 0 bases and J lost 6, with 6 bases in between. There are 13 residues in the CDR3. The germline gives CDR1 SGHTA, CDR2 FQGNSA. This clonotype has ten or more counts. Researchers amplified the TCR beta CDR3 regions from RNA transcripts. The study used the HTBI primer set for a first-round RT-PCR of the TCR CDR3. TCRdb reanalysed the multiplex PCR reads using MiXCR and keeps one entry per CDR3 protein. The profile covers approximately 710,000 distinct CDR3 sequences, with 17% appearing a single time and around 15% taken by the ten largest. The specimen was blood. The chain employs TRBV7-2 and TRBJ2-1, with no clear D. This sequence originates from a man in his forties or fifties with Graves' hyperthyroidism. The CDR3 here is CASSLASPNEQFF. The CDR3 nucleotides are TGTGCCAGCAGCTTAGCCAGTCCCAATGAGCAGTTCTTC. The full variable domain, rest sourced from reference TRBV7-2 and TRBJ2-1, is GAGVSQSPSNKVTEKGKDVELRCDPISGHTALYWYRQSLGQGLEFLIYFQGNSAPDKSGLPSDRFSAERTGGSVSTLTIQRTQQEDSAVYLCASSLASPNEQFFGPGTRLTVL.